This is a list of T cell receptor beta chains from one sample in a study of CD4+ T cells in melanoma. Libraries were prepared by immunoSEQ multiplex PCR; TCRdb keeps only in-frame clonotypes and omits some of them. The table shows about 50,000 clones, with roughly nine tenths occurring only once. Source material: peripheral blood. Receptors originate from a human donor with melanoma. CDR3s include the opening cysteine and the closing phenylalanine or tryptophan.

TRBV27,CASSFGLGQGLGTGELFF
TRBV10-3,CASLGQPYSGNTIYF
TRBV2,CASRRGRGNEKLFF
TRBV18,CASSPLEADTQYF
TRBV9,CASSPSGNTIYF
TRBV28,CASRKGQLNQPQHF
TRBV6-5,CASSYAGDKYNEQFF
TRBV28,CASTGTGSGSTGELFF
TRBV6-5,CASSYRTGAYGYTF
TRBV28,CASSYPGLPPADTQYF
TRBV5-5,CASSSTGNTEAFF
TRBV6-6,CASSPITGRANTEAFF
TRBV6-1,CAVHSAGTVYEQYF
TRBV18,CASSPLTGFPYEQYF
TRBV9,CASSVRTGTSRSSRETQYF
TRBV5-1,CASSLGDYHSYNEQFF
TRBV2,CASSLGQAYNSPLHF
TRBV6-1,CASSEGDTGELFF
TRBV2,CASRGTAAFGAEAFF
TRBV2,CASRGQPNTEAFF
TRBV7-8,CASSPRTGGSYNSPLHF
TRBV6-1,CASSLSRTSNTEAFF
TRBV19,CASSPPGPDTEAFF
TRBV5-6,CASSLGQETQYF
TRBV10-3,CAISGPEGNFGYTF
TRBV27,CASSLSAGNYGYTF
TRBV7-9,CASSRDSGEKLFF
TRBV11-2,CASSLMGGADTQYF
TRBV14,CASSQATVSDEQFF
TRBV28,CASSLWTGSDEQFF
TRBV5-8,CASSSQGTTEAFF
TRBV13,CASSLGLHRDRAGEQYF
TRBV28,CASSFPLRGVYTEAFF
TRBV4-1,CASSHSSLRGRNTEAFF
TRBV4-3,CASSQDSDRGYEQYF
TRBV23-1,CASSQSSEPLGEQYF
TRBV9,CASSPRTGGLSGYEQYF
TRBV25-1,CASSDTQGTMESHEQYF
TRBV4-1,CASSHGTIDYTDTQYF
TRBV18,CASSPSYNEQFF
TRBV4-1,CASSQAGYSYEQYF
TRBV7-2,CASSLEGYRKETQYF
TRBV27,CASRAGAPDFYGYTF
TRBV7-2,CASSPDYGTDTQYF
TRBV5-4,CASSLTGGAYEQYF
TRBV6-1,CASSEAGVPQETQYF
TRBV4-1,CASSPHPGTVNQPQHF
TRBV28,CASRLTGGRNTEAFF
TRBV6-6,CASSYSTGGNQPQHF
TRBV30,CAWSRVAAGGYTF
TRBV7-9,CASSRDTSLTDTQYF
TRBV19,CASIPAGPTGELFF
TRBV18,CASSLASYNEQFF
TRBV6-7,CASPGTYQETQYF
TRBV27,CASSVTAPSEGFLGQPQHF